Shown below are 18 T cell receptor beta chains from a single sample sequenced in a study of T cell responses to AZD1222 COVID-19 vaccine. Sequencing was performed with immunoSEQ multiplex PCR; in TCRdb, only in-frame clones are kept and a portion is missing. This repertoire shows around 150,000 clones, under 95% found once; its top ten account for 1.9%. The sample was peripheral blood, taken 28 days after the second AZD1222 dose. The receptors originated from an adult who received the AZD1222 COVID-19 vaccine.

V is TRBV5-5 and J is TRBJ2-7; 10 bases fit TRBD2. Unmatched junction bases numbered 4, after V lost 2 bases and J lost 2 bases. The germline V gene encodes CDR1 SGHKS and CDR2 YYEKEE (reference sequence). The CDR3 has 15 amino acids. The CDR3 region is CASSLTSGNAYEQYF. CDR3 nucleotides: TGTGCCAGCAGCTTAACTAGCGGGAATGCCTACGAGCAGTACTTC.

This sequence joins TRBV5-4 and TRBJ1-1, with D possibly TRBD1 on 5 matching bases. Germline V lookup: CDR1 SGHNT, CDR2 YYREEE (reference sequence). This CDR3 is built from 12 residues. V lost 4 bases and J 3 bases, leaving 7 bases between the germline ends. The CDR3 nucleotides read TGTGCCAGCAGCAGGGGTTACACTGAAGCTTTCTTT. This gives the protein CASSRGYTEAFF.

The chain employs TRBV6-1 and TRBJ1-6; D gene uncertain. The CDR3 sequence is 13 residues long. The ends were cut back, 0 bases at V and 14 bases at J, with 11 bases in the middle. Germline CDR1 MNHNS, CDR2 SASEGT. CDR3 residues: CASSEAVGRSLHF. The DNA of the CDR3 is TGTGCCAGCAGTGAAGCGGTTGGCAGGTCCCTCCACTTT.

This clone appeared once. The rearrangement joins TRBV6-5 to TRBJ1-6; no firm D call. Between the trimmed V and J ends, which lost 5 bases and 8 bases, there was a span of 13 bases. CDR1 and CDR2 from the germline V gene are MNHEY and SVGAGI. This CDR3 has 14 residues. The CDR3 protein is CASSPRGRDSPLHF. The CDR3 nucleotides read TGTGCCAGCAGTCCCCGGGGTCGGGATTCACCCCTCCACTTT.

There are many counts of this clone. The chain joins TRBV7-2 to TRBJ2-5; 9 bases align to TRBD1. V trimming: 2 bases; J trimming: 5 bases; junction bases outside the gene matches: 3. Germline V CDR1 and CDR2: SGHTA, FQGNSA. The CDR3 consists of 14 residues. Here the CDR3 reads CASSLTGGYETQYF. DNA of the CDR3: TGTGCCAGCAGCTTAACAGGGGGCTATGAGACCCAGTACTTC.

V and J are TRBV6-5 and TRBJ2-5; D is ambiguous. V was shortened by 3 bases and J by 2 bases, with 10 bases between the two germline ends. The CDR3 totals 14 residues. CDR1 and CDR2 (germline): MNHEY, SVGAGI. This CDR3 is CASSYRSGQETQYF. The CDR3 nucleotides read TGTGCCAGCAGTTATCGGTCAGGACAAGAGACCCAGTACTTC.

The chain carries TRBV7-3 and TRBJ2-2; no firm D call. V was cut by 4 bases and J by 5 bases, with 11 bases left in between. From germline, CDR1 is SGHTA and CDR2 FQGTGA. This CDR3 contains 14 residues. In nucleotides, the CDR3 is TGTGCCAGCAGCTCGTCGATGAGAACCGGGGAGCTGTTTTTT. Translating it yields CASSSSMRTGELFF.

The chain is built from TRBV18 and TRBJ2-1; 7 bases fit TRBD1. The V and J ends lost 5 bases and 7 bases, in that order; junction bases with no gene match: 5. The CDR3 sequence is 13 residues long. The V gene's germline CDR1 is KGHSH and CDR2 LQKENI. DNA of the CDR3: TGTGCCAGCTCAACAGACAGGGCTAATGAGCAGTTCTTC. This codes for CASSTDRANEQFF. The full variable domain, with the rest looked up from reference TRBV18 and TRBJ2-1, is NAGVMQNPRHLVRRRGQEARLRCSPMKGHSHVYWYRQLPEEGLKFMVYLQKENIIDESGMPKERFSAEFPKEGPSILRIQQVVRGDSAAYFCASSTDRANEQFFGPGTRLTVL.

J is TRBJ1-5 and V is TRBV12-3 or TRBV12-4; D remains ambiguous. Trimming pared 8 bases from V and 2 bases from J, leaving 10 bases between. The CDR3 contains 13 residues. CDR3 sequence (DNA): TGTGCCAGCGGCTGGGGTCGCAATCAGCCCCAGCATTTT. It specifies CASGWGRNQPQHF.

The chain couples TRBV2 to TRBJ2-7, with D perhaps assigned TRBD1 or TRBD2 (6 bases each). V was cut by 7 bases and J by 0 bases, with 13 bases left in between. CDR3 length: 14 amino acids. The germline V gene encodes CDR1 SNHLY and CDR2 FYNNEI. In DNA, the CDR3 is TGTGCCAGCAAGGAAGGGGGGAGCTCCTACGAGCAGTACTTC. Encoded protein: CASKEGGSSYEQYF.

V usage is TRBV7-3 and J usage is TRBJ1-1; D gene ambiguous. The ends were cut back, 4 bases at V and 4 bases at J, with 10 bases in the middle. Germline CDR1 reads SGHTA; CDR2 reads FQGTGA. The CDR3 sequence is 13 residues long. DNA of the CDR3: TGTGCCAGCAGCTCACTAGGTACCACTGAAGCTTTCTTT. Its translation: CASSSLGTTEAFF. Looking up the rest from reference TRBV7-3 and TRBJ1-1 gives the full variable domain: GAGVSQTPSNKVTEKGKYVELRCDPISGHTALYWYRQSLGQGPEFLIYFQGTGAADDSGLPNDRFFAVRPEGSVSTLKIQRTERGDSAVYLCASSSLGTTEAFFGQGTRLTVV.

CDR3 protein: CASSRTGGVYNEQFF. Here the CDR3 DNA reads TGTGCCAGCAGTAGAACGGGGGGGGTCTACAATGAGCAGTTCTTC. This chain links TRBV6-5 with TRBJ2-1, with TRBD2 matching over 8 bases. This CDR3 has 15 amino acids. Losses at the gene ends were 5 bases for V and 3 bases for J; bases not matched to a gene: 6. Germline V lookup: CDR1 MNHEY, CDR2 SVGAGI.

Of note for this clone: An end of the junction differs from the germline gene, which may be a read error. J is TRBJ2-6 and V is TRBV7-9; the D call may be TRBD1 or TRBD2 (5 bases each). CDR1 SEHNR and CDR2 FQNEAQ come from the germline V gene (reference sequence). The length of the CDR3 is 18 residues. The CDR3 nucleotides read TGTGCCAGCACCTTACCGGGACCGCCAAGCTCTGGGGCCAACGTCCTGACTTTC. It encodes CASTLPGPPSSGANVLTF. Full variable domain (missing parts from reference TRBV7-9 and TRBJ2-6): DTGVSQNPRHKITKRGQNVTFRCDPISEHNRLYWYRQTLGQGPEFLTYFQNEAQLEKSRLLSDRFSAERPKGSFSTLEIQRTEQGDSAMYLCASTLPGPPSSGANVLTFGAGSRLTVL.

CDR3 in amino acids: CASSEGRLAGVEQFF. The CDR3 bases are TGCGCCAGCAGTGAAGGTAGGCTAGCGGGAGTTGAGCAGTTCTTC. The chain is built from TRBV10-2 and TRBJ2-1; TRBD2 aligns across 10 bases. Germline V gives CDR1 WSHSY, CDR2 SAAADI. V dropped 3 bases and J dropped 9; count of bases not matched to a gene: 8. This CDR3 is built from 15 residues.

This rearrangement joins TRBV5-1 to TRBJ2-5, with 8 bases identical to TRBD1. This CDR3 spans 17 amino acids. Germline V gives CDR1 SGHRS, CDR2 YFSETQ. The V and J ends lost 4 bases and 2 bases, in that order; junction bases with no gene match: 13. The CDR3 DNA reads TGCGCCAGCAGCCCGGAACCGCCCGGGACAGGTCAAGAGACCCAGTACTTC. Residues: CASSPEPPGTGQETQYF.

The V and J genes are TRBV4-1 and TRBJ1-6; D call uncertain. This CDR3 has 16 amino acids. V shed 1 base and J shed 7 bases, with 14 bases lying between them. The germline gives CDR1 MGHRA, CDR2 YSYEKL. The DNA for the CDR3 is TGCGCCAGCAGCCAAGCTCCCGGCCCCCAGAATTCACCCCTCCACTTT. It translates to CASSQAPGPQNSPLHF.

This chain connects TRBV5-6 to TRBJ2-2; 7 bases map to TRBD1. This CDR3 region has 15 residues. J lost 5 bases, V lost 4 bases, and 8 bases had no gene match. The germline V gene encodes CDR1 SGHDT and CDR2 YYEEEE. CDR3 DNA sequence: TGTGCCAGCAGCCCTGGACAGGTGTGGACCGGGGAGCTGTTTTTT. It encodes CASSPGQVWTGELFF.

V usage is TRBV3-1 (or the pseudogene TRBV3-2) and J usage is TRBJ1-1; TRBD1 matches at 9 bases. The length of the CDR3 is 15 residues. Germline V gene data show CDR1 as LGHDT and CDR2 as YNNKEL (reference sequence). J was trimmed by 7 bases and V by 1 base; bases with no gene match: 7. In DNA form, the CDR3 reads TGTGCCAGCAGCCAAGTCCCGAGACAGGGGGGTGAAGCTTTCTTT. Its translation is CASSQVPRQGGEAFF.